The TCR beta chain described here comes from a study of blood T cell repertoires in COVID-19. Overall study: Samples of COVID-19 (acute and convalescent) were obtained from the United States, Italy and Spain.

Per the study methods: Amplification of reference gene primers was used by the study to estimate nucleated cell counts. Libraries were prepared by immunoSEQ multiplex PCR; TCRdb keeps only in-frame clonotypes and omits some of them. That table supplies the V and J calls and clone size; D and trimming were determined from the DNA. The sample carries about 44,000 clones, over 70% recorded once. The V end was cut by 2 bases, the J end by 0 bases, with 4 bases between. The germline V gene has CDR1 GTSNPN and CDR2 SVGIG (reference sequence). This CDR3 is built from 13 residues. The chain carries TRBV30 and TRBJ1-4; D unclear. Sequencing used peripheral blood. This TCR was recovered from a woman aged 35 to 49 with acute or convalescent COVID-19. CDR3 sequence reads: CAWSRSTNEKLFF. In DNA, the CDR3 is TGTGCCTGGAGTCGGTCAACTAATGAAAAACTGTTTTTT.